The 32 T cell receptor beta chains below were found in one sample sequenced in a study of radiotherapy plus CTLA-4 blockade in lung cancer. Profiled with immunoSEQ multiplex PCR; TCRdb holds only in-frame clones, not every one. The data show approximately 53,000 clones, with 80% to 90% seen just once and about a quarter held by the top ten. Here the sequenced sample was peripheral blood, taken from a patient treated with radiotherapy plus ipilimumab. The receptors stem from a human donor with non-small cell lung cancer whose response to radiotherapy plus ipilimumab could not be evaluated.

The CDR3 sequence: CASSFQAGPSYEQYF. CDR3 in DNA: TGTGCCAGCAGTTTCCAAGCGGGCCCCTCCTACGAGCAGTACTTC. The J gene is TRBJ2-7, the V gene TRBV6-1, with D maybe TRBD2 (6 bases). The CDR3 spans 15 residues. The germline V and J ends were trimmed by 5 bases and 0 bases, with 14 bases remaining between them. Germline-derived CDR1 and CDR2 are MNHNS and SASEGT.

This chain uses TRBV7-2 with TRBJ2-1; D might be TRBD2 (5 bases). Per the germline V gene, CDR1 is SGHTA and CDR2 is FQGNSA. The V end lost 3 bases, the J end lost 9 bases, and 18 bases lay between the germline ends. CDR3 length equals 15 residues. The CDR3 sequence is CASSFSVGDYGEQFF. The CDR3 coding sequence is TGTGCCAGCAGCTTTAGTGTGGGAGACTACGGTGAGCAGTTCTTC.

The gene calls are TRBV13 and TRBJ2-7; 12 bases are shared with TRBD1. V was clipped by 3 bases and J by 5 bases; unmatched bases: 2. CDR1 and CDR2 (germline): PRHDT, FYEKMQ (reference sequence). The CDR3 totals 14 residues. The CDR3 DNA reads as TGTGCCAGCAGCTTGGGACAGGGGGCCCACGAGCAGTACTTC. Translating it yields CASSLGQGAHEQYF.

This chain links TRBV7-3 with TRBJ2-3; D is uncertain. With 5 bases removed from V and 3 bases from J, the gap between germline ends came to 9 bases. Germline V gene sequence: CDR1 SGHTA, CDR2 FQGTGA. This CDR3 spans 13 amino acids. In DNA form, the CDR3 reads TGTGCCAGCAGCCTTTCGAGGACAGATACGCAGTATTTT. This translates into CASSLSRTDTQYF.

J is TRBJ2-5 and V is TRBV5-1, with D tentatively TRBD1 (7 bases). CDR1 SGHRS and CDR2 YFSETQ come from the germline V gene. This CDR3 spans 14 amino acids. Trimming removed 2 bases at V and 5 bases at J, with 13 bases between. Here the CDR3 DNA reads TGCGCCAGCAGCTTCACAGGGGCGGGGGAGACCCAGTACTTC. Residues: CASSFTGAGETQYF. The full variable domain, with the rest looked up from reference TRBV5-1 and TRBJ2-5, is KAGVTQTPRYLIKTRGQQVTLSCSPISGHRSVSWYQQTPGQGLQFLFEYFSETQRNKGNFPGRFSGRQFSNSRSEMNVSTLELGDSALYLCASSFTGAGETQYFGPGTRLLVL.

This sequence joins TRBV7-9 and TRBJ2-3, with 8 bases fitting TRBD2. The CDR3 spans 15 residues. The ends lost 5 bases at V and 4 bases at J; junction bases unmatched: 8. Germline CDR1 SEHNR, CDR2 FQNEAQ (reference sequence). CDR3 DNA: TGTGCCAGCAGCACCGGGACTAGGGAGGCAGATACGCAGTATTTT. Its translation: CASSTGTREADTQYF.

Only one count was recorded for this clone. This rearrangement joins TRBV28 to TRBJ1-2, with no clear D. The germline V and J ends were trimmed by 11 bases and 4 bases, with 11 bases remaining between them. This CDR3 comprises 11 residues. Germline CDR1 reads MDHEN; CDR2 reads SYDVKM. The CDR3 reads CAVRGPYGYTF. In DNA, the CDR3 is TGTGCCGTGCGGGGTCCCTATGGCTACACCTTC.

The rearrangement uses TRBV19 and TRBJ2-7, with 9 bases aligning to TRBD1. The CDR3 sequence is 15 residues long. Trimming took 3 bases from V and 1 from J; bases not matched to a gene: 4. CDR1 LNHDA and CDR2 SQIVND come from the germline V gene (reference sequence). The CDR3 here is CASSITGTGSYEQYF. In DNA, the CDR3 is TGTGCCAGTAGTATCACCGGGACAGGGTCCTACGAGCAGTACTTC.

The chain has TRBV5-6 and TRBJ2-1, with D tentatively TRBD2 (6 bases). The CDR3 is 16 residues long. The V end lost 2 bases, the J end lost 2 bases, and 14 bases lay between the germline ends. Germline V lookup: CDR1 SGHDT, CDR2 YYEEEE. CDR3 protein: CASSFSTGVAYNEQFF. Written as DNA, the CDR3 is TGTGCCAGCAGCTTCTCTACGGGAGTGGCCTACAATGAGCAGTTCTTC.

The rearrangement links TRBV27 to TRBJ2-3, with 14 bases aligning to TRBD2. V shed 3 bases and J 5 bases; nucleotides not matched to a gene: 10. The CDR3 is 18 residues long. Germline CDR1 reads MNHEY; CDR2 reads SMNVEV (reference sequence). The CDR3 sequence is CASSFQGLAGAPGDTQYF. Written as DNA, the CDR3 is TGTGCCAGCAGTTTTCAGGGACTAGCGGGAGCGCCGGGAGATACGCAGTATTTT.

The rearrangement uses TRBV15 and TRBJ2-7, with D hard to call. Germline V CDR1 and CDR2: LNHNV, YYDKDF (reference sequence). The CDR3 covers 13 residues. V lost 0 bases and J 7 bases, leaving 10 bases between the germline ends. In DNA form, the CDR3 reads TGTGCCACCAGCAGAGAACTGCTTGCAGAGCAGTACTTC. It translates to CATSRELLAEQYF.

The chain is built from TRBV7-2 and TRBJ2-3; TRBD2 matches 15 bases. CDR3 length: 18 amino acids. V dropped 5 bases and J dropped 4; count of bases not matched to a gene: 10. The germline gives CDR1 SGHTA, CDR2 FQGNSA. The CDR3 DNA follows: TGTGCCAGCAGCCCAGAAGGGACTAGCGGGAGGAGGGCAGATACGCAGTATTTT. It encodes CASSPEGTSGRRADTQYF.

The V gene is TRBV14, the J gene TRBJ2-1; D gene ambiguous. The CDR3 totals 12 residues. Germline V gene sequence: CDR1 SGHDN, CDR2 FVKESK. V lost 4 bases and J lost 10, with 11 bases in between. This CDR3 reads CASSLNRREQFF. The DNA for the CDR3 is TGTGCCAGCAGCCTCAACAGACGGGAGCAGTTCTTC.

This clone is a singleton in its sample. The chain has TRBV4-3 and TRBJ1-3; unclear D gene. The length of the CDR3 is 17 residues. The germline CDR1 and CDR2 sequences are LGHNA and YSLEER. Trimming left V 0 bases short and J 3 bases short, with 15 bases between. The CDR3 here is CASSQDLIGAGGNTIYF. CDR3 nucleotides: TGCGCCAGCAGCCAAGATCTAATCGGAGCGGGTGGAAACACCATATATTTT.

The rearrangement joins TRBV6-6 to TRBJ2-5, with D perhaps matching TRBD2 (5 bases). V was trimmed by 0 bases and J by 2 bases, leaving 7 bases between them. CDR1 and CDR2 from the germline V gene are MNHNY and SVGAGI (reference sequence). The CDR3 spans 14 residues. In DNA form, the CDR3 reads TGTGCCAGCAGTTACTCGGAGCGGCAAGAGACCCAGTACTTC. Protein sequence: CASSYSERQETQYF.

The rearrangement joins TRBV19 to TRBJ2-2; 8 nucleotides line up with TRBD1. Germline-derived CDR1 and CDR2 are LNHDA and SQIVND (reference sequence). The junction had 3 bases not matched to a gene; V was cut back by 5 bases and J by 1 base. CDR3 size: 15 residues. CDR3 amino acids: CASSPGTGNTGELFF. As DNA, the CDR3 is TGTGCCAGTAGTCCCGGGACAGGGAACACCGGGGAGCTGTTTTTT.

There are a few counts of this clone. The V call is TRBV6-1, the J call TRBJ2-7, with TRBD2 identical over 8 bases. V shed 4 bases and J 2 bases; nucleotides not matched to a gene: 4. Germline V CDR1 and CDR2: MNHNS, SASEGT. The CDR3 extends over 14 amino acids. CDR3 in DNA: TGTGCCAGCAGTGGGACTAGCCGCACCTACGAGCAGTACTTC. Encoded protein: CASSGTSRTYEQYF.

The CDR3 region is CASSSGGYQPQHF. The DNA of the CDR3 is TGTGCCAGCAGTTCAGGGGGCTATCAGCCCCAGCATTTT. The rearrangement uses TRBV28 and TRBJ1-5; the match to TRBD1 covers 8 bases. Germline V gene data show CDR1 as MDHEN and CDR2 as SYDVKM. V lost 4 bases and J lost 5; bases outside the gene matches: 1. This CDR3 has 13 residues. The full variable domain, rest sourced from reference TRBV28 and TRBJ1-5, is DVKVTQSSRYLVKRTGEKVFLECVQDMDHENMFWYRQDPGLGLRLIYFSYDVKMKEKGDIPEGYSVSREKKERFSLILESASTNQTSMYLCASSSGGYQPQHFGDGTRLSIL.

This chain connects TRBV7-2 to TRBJ2-5, with a tentative D call TRBD2 (5 bases). This CDR3 region has 13 residues. From germline, CDR1 is SGHTA and CDR2 FQGNSA. Trimming took 5 bases from V and 5 from J, leaving 12 bases between them. CDR3 sequence reads: CASSPSQRETQYF. The CDR3 bases are TGTGCCAGCAGCCCGAGTCAGCGGGAGACCCAGTACTTC.

The chain couples TRBV15 to TRBJ1-2; D call uncertain. The CDR3 contains 14 residues. Germline V gene sequence: CDR1 LNHNV, CDR2 YYDKDF (reference sequence). V was shortened by 1 base and J by 3 bases, with 9 bases between the two germline ends. CDR3 in amino acids: CATSRGTTDYGYTF. In nucleotides, the CDR3 is TGTGCCACCAGCAGAGGTACAACAGACTATGGCTACACCTTC. The whole variable domain, remainder taken from reference TRBV15 and TRBJ1-2, is DAMVIQNPRYQVTQFGKPVTLSCSQTLNHNVMYWYQQKSSQAPKLLFHYYDKDFNNEADTPDNFQSRRPNTSFCFLDIRSPGLGDTAMYLCATSRGTTDYGYTFGSGTRLTVV.

The chain carries TRBV9 and TRBJ2-7, with TRBD1 identical over 9 bases. The germline gives CDR1 SGDLS, CDR2 YYNGEE. Unmatched junction bases numbered 12, after V lost 3 bases and J lost 2 bases. The CDR3 has 17 amino acids. The CDR3 here is CASSAGGWDRDTYEQYF. The CDR3 region has the DNA TGTGCCAGCAGCGCAGGGGGGTGGGACAGGGACACCTACGAGCAGTACTTC.

The chain carries TRBV6-5 and TRBJ2-1, with TRBD2 matching over 13 bases. This CDR3 has 16 residues. The junction had 2 bases not matched to a gene; V was cut back by 4 bases and J by 2 bases. The V gene's germline CDR1 is MNHEY and CDR2 SVGAGI. As DNA, the CDR3 is TGTGCCAGCAGTTCGACTAGCGGGAGGCCCTACAATGAGCAGTTCTTC. Its translation is CASSSTSGRPYNEQFF.

The chain recombines TRBV4-2 with TRBJ1-5, with D maybe TRBD1 (5 bases). The CDR3 spans 15 residues. The V and J ends lost 4 bases and 3 bases respectively, with 13 bases between them. Germline loops: CDR1 LGHNA, CDR2 YNFKEQ. CDR3 loop: CASSLEDSHNQPQHF. As DNA, the CDR3 is TGTGCCAGCAGCCTAGAAGACAGCCACAATCAGCCCCAGCATTTT.

This rearrangement joins TRBV5-1 to TRBJ1-2; D possibly corresponds to TRBD1 (5 bases). V lost 0 bases to trimming and J lost 4 bases, with 13 bases between them. The V gene's germline CDR1 is SGHRS and CDR2 YFSETQ. This CDR3 has 15 amino acids. CDR3 nucleotides: TGCGCCAGCAGCTTGGCCCTGGGGGACTCCTATGGCTACACCTTC. As protein: CASSLALGDSYGYTF.

The chain uses TRBV21-1 and TRBJ2-7; the table gives TRBD2 as D, unverified against the DNA. TRBV21-1 is labeled a pseudogene. CDR3 length equals 20 residues. The chain's CDR3 is CASSNIVRSTRSGNSYEQYF. The CDR3 region has the DNA TGTGCCAGCAGCAATATCGTGAGGTCGACCCGGAGCGGAAACTCATACGAGCAGTACTTC.

This clone was picked up a small number of times. This chain joins TRBV7-2 and TRBJ2-1, with D maybe TRBD2 (6 bases). Trimming shortened V by 5 bases and J by 4 bases, and 12 bases separated the two germline ends. This CDR3 spans 14 amino acids. Per germline, CDR1 SGHTA and CDR2 FQGNSA. The CDR3 loop reads CASSLRTNYNEQFF. In DNA, the CDR3 is TGTGCCAGCAGCCTACGGACTAATTACAATGAGCAGTTCTTC. The full variable domain, rest sourced from reference TRBV7-2 and TRBJ2-1, is GAGVSQSPSNKVTEKGKDVELRCDPISGHTALYWYRQSLGQGLEFLIYFQGNSAPDKSGLPSDRFSAERTGGSVSTLTIQRTQQEDSAVYLCASSLRTNYNEQFFGPGTRLTVL.

The chain employs TRBV7-2 and TRBJ2-7; TRBD1 aligns across 9 bases. J gave up 3 bases and V 5 bases, and 11 bases lay outside the gene matches. The CDR3 consists of 16 residues. Per germline, CDR1 SGHTA and CDR2 FQGNSA. The CDR3 region has the DNA TGTGCCAGCAGCCATCCCCCGGGGACAGGGAGCTACGAGCAGTACTTC. It encodes CASSHPPGTGSYEQYF.

The V and J genes are TRBV4-2 and TRBJ2-6; D is uncertain. Trimming removed 0 bases at V and 0 bases at J, with 12 bases between. There are 18 residues in the CDR3. Looked up from germline, CDR1 is LGHNA and CDR2 is YNFKEQ. The CDR3 DNA follows: TGTGCCAGCAGCCAAGATGGCAGTCCGTCCTCTGGGGCCAACGTCCTGACTTTC. Protein: CASSQDGSPSSGANVLTF.

The genes are TRBV28 and TRBJ2-7, with 7 nucleotides matching TRBD1. The CDR3 is made up of 13 amino acids. The germline CDR1 and CDR2 sequences are MDHEN and SYDVKM. V trimming: 6 bases; J trimming: 4 bases; junction bases outside the gene matches: 6. The CDR3 spells CASSRQGGYEQYF. CDR3 bases: TGTGCCAGCAGCCGACAGGGTGGTTACGAGCAGTACTTC. The whole variable domain, remainder taken from reference TRBV28 and TRBJ2-7, is DVKVTQSSRYLVKRTGEKVFLECVQDMDHENMFWYRQDPGLGLRLIYFSYDVKMKEKGDIPEGYSVSREKKERFSLILESASTNQTSMYLCASSRQGGYEQYFGPGTRLTVT.

CDR3 DNA: TGTGCCAGCAGTTACGACAGGGGACGGAGCACCGGGGAGCTGTTTTTT. It encodes CASSYDRGRSTGELFF. The genes are TRBV6-6 and TRBJ2-2; 8 nucleotides agree with TRBD1. Trimming removed 2 bases from V and 4 bases from J; junction bases left unmatched: 6. The CDR3 extends over 16 amino acids. Germline CDR1 and CDR2: MNHNY and SVGAGI (reference sequence).

The chain recombines TRBV18 with TRBJ2-7; a possible D gene is TRBD1 (6 bases). Deletions cut 5 bases from V and 0 bases from J, with 17 bases between. CDR1 is KGHSH, CDR2 LQKENI, per germline. The length of the CDR3 is 16 residues. The CDR3, as DNA: TGTGCCAGCTCATCGGCAGGGGCGCGCAGCTCCTACGAGCAGTACTTC. Its protein product is CASSSAGARSSYEQYF.

This clone was seen a handful of times. This chain joins TRBV29-1 and TRBJ1-6; D ambiguous. The CDR3 consists of 13 residues. The V and J ends lost 4 bases and 5 bases respectively, with 9 bases between them. Germline CDR1 SQVTM, CDR2 ANQGSEA. CDR3 coding DNA: TGCAGCGTTGGTGGCCCTGATAATTCACCCCTCCACTTT. The encoded protein is CSVGGPDNSPLHF.